These 5 T cell receptor beta chains were all obtained from the same sample, sequenced in a study of T cells after yellow fever vaccination. TCRdb itself ran the 5' RACE reads through MiXCR, one entry per CDR3 protein. The sample includes under 250,000 distinct CDR3 sequences, less than 8.5% of them seen just once. Specimen: CD4+ T cells sorted from PBMCs, collected 15 days after the yellow fever booster vaccination. These TCRs come from a man under 40 who received the YFV17D yellow fever vaccine.

The chain links TRBV7-2 to TRBJ2-5; 12 bases are shared with TRBD2. Germline V gene sequence: CDR1 SGHTA, CDR2 FQGNSA. This CDR3 is built from 16 residues. V shed 1 base, J shed 7 bases, and the junction held 7 bases outside the gene matches. CDR3: CASSLELAGGPGTQYF. CDR3 DNA sequence: TGTGCCAGCAGCTTAGAACTAGCGGGAGGCCCAGGGACCCAGTACTTC.

This sequence joins TRBV5-1 and TRBJ2-7; maybe TRBD1 (5 bases). Germline V gene lookup returns CDR1 SGHRS and CDR2 YFSETQ. The length of the CDR3 is 15 residues. Trimming stripped 1 base from V and 0 bases from J, with 11 bases between. As DNA, the CDR3 is TGCGCCAGCAGCTTGCTGCAGGGTAGCTCCTACGAGCAGTACTTC. As protein: CASSLLQGSSYEQYF. The variable domain in full, with the rest retrieved from reference TRBV5-1 and TRBJ2-7, is KAGVTQTPRYLIKTRGQQVTLSCSPISGHRSVSWYQQTPGQGLQFLFEYFSETQRNKGNFPGRFSGRQFSNSRSEMNVSTLELGDSALYLCASSLLQGSSYEQYFGPGTRLTVT.

This clonotype occurred a few times. The chain couples TRBV11-2 to TRBJ2-3; tentative D call: TRBD2 (6 bases). V lost 4 bases and J 6 bases, leaving 29 bases between the germline ends. The CDR3 has 19 residues. Germline assignment: CDR1 SGHAT and CDR2 FQNNGV. The CDR3 is CASSSPGGASRSSMDTQYF. The DNA for the CDR3 is TGTGCCAGCAGCTCGCCTGGCGGGGCTAGTCGGTCTTCCATGGATACGCAGTATTTT.

This clonotype has just a few counts. The rearrangement links TRBV12-3 or TRBV12-4 to TRBJ2-1; 8 bases map to TRBD1. The CDR3 contains 15 residues. Germline trimming cut 7 bases from V and 5 bases from J; bases unmatched to any gene: 10. CDR3 DNA: TGTGCCAGCACCGCACAGGGGGTCGGGCACAATGAGCAGTTCTTC. It encodes CASTAQGVGHNEQFF.

This clonotype has a count of ten or more. This chain uses TRBV12-3 or TRBV12-4 with TRBJ2-1, with 8 positions matching TRBD2. The trim removed 7 bases at V and 2 bases at J, leaving 7 bases unmatched. CDR3 length equals 15 residues. In nucleotides, the CDR3 is TGTGCCAGCACCCGCCCCGGGAGGGCCTACAATGAGCAGTTCTTC. Amino acid sequence: CASTRPGRAYNEQFF.